The rows below give T cell receptor beta chains drawn from one sample of a study of T cell responses to AZD1222 COVID-19 vaccine. Clones were sequenced by immunoSEQ multiplex PCR, and TCRdb holds only the in-frame ones, with some missing. Of more than 110,000 clones in the sample, approximately 90% were seen once. Sample: peripheral blood, taken on day 0 of AZD1222 vaccination. These receptors were taken from an adult in good health. Each CDR3 is given with its conserved first and last residue. D genes are given only for firm matches. Only some rows state a clone size, as once, few, many or a class for expanded clones.

>NA|TRBJ2-3|TRBV6-5|TRBD2
TGTGCCAGCACCCCCGGGACTAGTGACACAGATACGCAGTATTTT
CASTPGTSDTDTQYF
>NA|TRBJ1-1|TRBV19|NA
TGTGCCAGTAGTATAAGTGGCGCGAACACTGAAGCTTTCTTT
CASSISGANTEAFF
>NA|TRBJ1-5|TRBV15|NA
TGTGCCACCAGCAGAGATCTGGGGTACAATCAGCCCCAGCATTTT
CATSRDLGYNQPQHF
>NA|TRBJ1-5|TRBV4-3|NA
TGCGCCAGCAGTACAGGAACCTACCAGCCCCAGCATTTT
CASSTGTYQPQHF
>NA|TRBJ1-6|TRBV27|NA
TGTGCCAGCAGTTTTGGGCAGCCTCAGATAGATAATTCACCCCTCCACTTT
CASSFGQPQIDNSPLHF
>NA|TRBJ1-5|TRBV4-2|TRBD1
TGTGCCAGCAGCCAAGAATCTCGCGGGACAGGCTACAATCAGCCCCAGCATTTT
CASSQESRGTGYNQPQHF
>few|TRBJ2-7|TRBV27|NA
TGTGCCAGCAGCCCCCGGCGTGGGGACCTAAAAGGGTACTTC
CASSPRRGDLKGYF
>NA|TRBJ1-2|TRBV7-9|NA
TGTGCCAGCAGCCACCAAAGGGGTTATGGCTACACCTTC
CASSHQRGYGYTF
>NA|TRBJ2-7|TRBV15|TRBD1
TGTGCCACCAGCAGTACGAGGACAGGGGTCCACGAGCAGTACTTC
CATSSTRTGVHEQYF
>NA|TRBJ2-7|TRBV11-3|NA
TGTGCCAGCAGCTTGGGACCCCGCTACGAGCAGTACTTC
CASSLGPRYEQYF
>NA|TRBJ2-7|TRBV20-1|NA
TGCAGTGCTTCGGACCACGAGCAGTACTTC
CSASDHEQYF
>NA|TRBJ2-2|TRBV6-4|NA
TGTGCCAGCAGTGTGGGAGGCACCGGGGAGCTGTTTTTT
CASSVGGTGELFF
>NA|TRBJ1-2|TRBV30|NA
TGTGCCTGGAGTCCCCGGGTGGGGGAAGGGTATGGCTACACCTTC
CAWSPRVGEGYGYTF
>NA|TRBJ2-7|TRBV27|NA
TGTGCCAGCAGCCAGGGAGGGGGATACGAGCAGTACTTC
CASSQGGGYEQYF
>NA|TRBJ2-5|TRBV28|TRBD2
TGTGCCGTCGCGGGGGTGGGGGAGACCCAGTACTTC
CAVAGVGETQYF
>NA|TRBJ2-3|TRBV13|NA
TGTGCCAGCAGCTTAGGGCCGGGAAGGAAAGGGGATAGCACAGATACGCAGTATTTT
CASSLGPGRKGDSTDTQYF